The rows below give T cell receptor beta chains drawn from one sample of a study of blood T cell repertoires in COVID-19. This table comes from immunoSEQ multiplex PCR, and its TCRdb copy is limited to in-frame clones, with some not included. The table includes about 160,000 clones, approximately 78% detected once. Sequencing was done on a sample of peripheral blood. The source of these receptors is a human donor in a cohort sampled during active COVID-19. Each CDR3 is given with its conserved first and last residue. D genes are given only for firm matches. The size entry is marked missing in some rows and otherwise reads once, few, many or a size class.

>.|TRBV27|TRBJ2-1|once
CASSLLAGTFYNEQFF
TGTGCCAGCAGTTTGTTGGCCGGGACTTTCTACAATGAGCAGTTCTTC
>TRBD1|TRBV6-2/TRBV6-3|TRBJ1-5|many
CASSKTGGSQPQHF
TGTGCCAGCAGTAAAACAGGGGGTAGTCAGCCCCAGCATTTT
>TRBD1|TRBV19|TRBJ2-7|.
CASSKGPDRAYEQYF
TGTGCCAGTAGTAAAGGACCGGACAGGGCCTACGAGCAGTACTTC
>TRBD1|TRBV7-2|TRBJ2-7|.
CASSRDRYSYEQYF
TGTGCCAGCAGCCGGGACAGGTACTCCTACGAGCAGTACTTC
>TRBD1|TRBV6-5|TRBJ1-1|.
CASRGTGRRTEAFF
TGTGCCAGCAGGGGGACAGGCCGCCGGACTGAAGCTTTCTTT
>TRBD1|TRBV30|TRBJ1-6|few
CAWRSLTGGNSPLHF
TGTGCCTGGAGGTCGCTGACAGGGGGTAATTCACCCCTCCACTTT
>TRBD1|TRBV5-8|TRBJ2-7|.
CASSLGTGGNEQYF
TGTGCCAGCAGCCTAGGGACAGGGGGAAACGAGCAGTACTTC
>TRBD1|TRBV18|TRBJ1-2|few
CASSPTGAVDGYTF
TGTGCCAGCTCACCTACAGGGGCCGTCGATGGCTACACCTTC
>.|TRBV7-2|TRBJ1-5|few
CASSLGGVKGSQPQHF
TGTGCCAGCAGCTTAGGGGGGGTGAAGGGTAGCCAGCCCCAGCATTTT
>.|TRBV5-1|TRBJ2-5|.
CASSTGGTRTQETQYF
TGCGCCAGCAGCACGGGTGGTACAAGAACCCAAGAGACCCAGTACTTC
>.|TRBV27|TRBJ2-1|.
CASSFNYNEQFF
TGTGCCAGCAGTTTCAATTACAATGAGCAGTTCTTC
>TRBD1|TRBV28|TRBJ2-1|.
CASTIGQGGRTAGEEQFF
TGTGCCAGCACCATAGGACAGGGGGGACGGACAGCGGGAGAGGAGCAGTTCTTC
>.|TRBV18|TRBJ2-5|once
CASSPIGGAETQYF
TGTGCCAGCTCACCGATTGGGGGCGCGGAGACCCAGTACTTC
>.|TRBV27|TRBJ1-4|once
CASSSARPGKLFF
TGTGCCAGCAGTTCCGCAAGACCGGGAAAACTGTTTTTT
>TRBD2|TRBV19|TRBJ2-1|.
CATWTSGRVEQFF
TGTGCCACTTGGACTAGCGGGAGGGTTGAGCAGTTCTTC
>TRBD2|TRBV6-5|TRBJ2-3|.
CASISGGRGDTQYF
TGTGCCAGCATCAGCGGGGGAAGAGGAGATACGCAGTATTTT
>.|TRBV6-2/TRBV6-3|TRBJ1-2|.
CASSYQGNYGYTF
TGTGCCAGCAGTTACCAGGGTAACTATGGCTACACCTTC
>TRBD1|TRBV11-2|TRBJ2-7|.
CASSVGQGLFYEQYF
TGTGCCAGCAGCGTAGGACAGGGCCTCTTCTACGAGCAGTACTTC
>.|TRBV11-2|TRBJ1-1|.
CASSLVGGTEAFF
TGTGCCAGCAGCTTAGTAGGGGGAACTGAAGCTTTCTTT
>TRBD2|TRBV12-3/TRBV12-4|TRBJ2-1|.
CASTSGGGEQFF
TGTGCCAGCACCTCCGGGGGAGGGGAGCAGTTCTTC
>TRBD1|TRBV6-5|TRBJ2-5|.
CASSILQGEETQYF
TGTGCCAGCAGTATCTTACAGGGGGAAGAGACCCAGTACTTC
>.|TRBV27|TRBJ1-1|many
CASSSGGAGNTEAFF
TGTGCCAGCAGTTCGGGGGGGGCGGGGAACACTGAAGCTTTCTTT
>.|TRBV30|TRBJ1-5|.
CAWSHPRANQPQHF
TGTGCCTGGAGTCATCCCAGGGCCAATCAGCCCCAGCATTTT
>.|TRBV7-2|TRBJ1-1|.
CASSSQNTEAFF
TGTGCCAGCAGCTCCCAGAACACTGAAGCTTTCTTT
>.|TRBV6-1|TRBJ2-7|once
CASSESIGAISYEQYF
TGTGCCAGCAGTGAAAGCATAGGGGCCATCTCCTACGAGCAGTACTTC
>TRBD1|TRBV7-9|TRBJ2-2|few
CASRPGQAGTGELFF
TGTGCCAGTAGACCGGGACAGGCTGGCACCGGGGAGCTGTTTTTT
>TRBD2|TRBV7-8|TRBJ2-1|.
CASTSGSKSYNEQFF
TGTGCCAGTACTAGCGGGAGTAAGTCCTACAATGAGCAGTTCTTC
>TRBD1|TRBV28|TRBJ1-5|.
CASRGGDRVNQPQHF
TGTGCCAGCAGGGGTGGGGACAGAGTCAATCAGCCCCAGCATTTT
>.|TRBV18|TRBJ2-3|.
CASSPTGPDTQYF
TGTGCCAGCTCACCAACGGGTCCAGATACGCAGTATTTT
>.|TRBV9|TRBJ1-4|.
CASSVMRDATNEKLFF
TGTGCCAGCAGCGTAATGAGGGATGCAACTAATGAAAAACTGTTTTTT
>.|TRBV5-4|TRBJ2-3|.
CASSLDAADTQYF
TGTGCCAGCAGCTTGGATGCGGCCGATACGCAGTATTTT
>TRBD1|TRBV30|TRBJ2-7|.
CAWSAGTGVLLEQYF
TGTGCCTGGAGTGCAGGGACAGGGGTGCTTCTCGAGCAGTACTTC
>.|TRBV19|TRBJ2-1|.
CASKDRGAGGGYNEQFF
TGTGCCAGTAAGGACAGGGGGGCGGGAGGGGGCTACAATGAGCAGTTCTTC
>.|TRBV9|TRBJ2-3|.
CASSVGGEDTQYF
TGTGCCAGCAGCGTGGGGGGTGAAGATACGCAGTATTTT
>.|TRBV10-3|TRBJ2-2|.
CAISESSNTGELFF
TGTGCCATCAGTGAGTCCAGTAACACCGGGGAGCTGTTTTTT
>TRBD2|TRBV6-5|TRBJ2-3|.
CASSFRGGSTDTQYF
TGTGCCAGCAGTTTCCGGGGGGGAAGCACAGATACGCAGTATTTT
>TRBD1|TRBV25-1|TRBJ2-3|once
CASSEPDREDADTQYF
TGTGCCAGCAGTGAACCGGACAGGGAGGATGCAGATACGCAGTATTTT
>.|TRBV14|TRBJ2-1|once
CASSQEYSRTYNEQFF
TGTGCCAGCAGCCAAGAGTACTCTCGAACCTACAATGAGCAGTTCTTC
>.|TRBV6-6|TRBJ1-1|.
CASSYSRTEMNTEAFF
TGTGCCAGCAGTTACTCCCGGACAGAGATGAACACTGAAGCTTTCTTT
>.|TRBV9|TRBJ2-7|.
CASSVDRATYEQYF
TGTGCCAGCAGCGTAGACAGGGCGACCTACGAGCAGTACTTC
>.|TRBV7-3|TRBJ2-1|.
CASSPRPFQGQFF
TGTGCCAGCAGCCCCCGACCCTTCCAGGGGCAGTTCTTC
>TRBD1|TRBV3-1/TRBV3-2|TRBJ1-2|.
CASSLQGQGARTF
TGTGCCAGCAGCCTTCAGGGACAGGGGGCTCGCACCTTC
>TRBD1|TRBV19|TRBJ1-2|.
CASRKESTGRNYGYTF
TGTGCCAGTAGAAAGGAGTCGACAGGGAGAAACTATGGCTACACCTTC
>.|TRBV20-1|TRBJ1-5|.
CSASVVGTNNQPQHF
TGCAGTGCTAGTGTGGTTGGGACTAACAATCAGCCCCAGCATTTT
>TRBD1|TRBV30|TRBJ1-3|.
CAWSGGRGPGNTIYF
TGTGCCTGGAGTGGAGGCAGGGGGCCTGGAAACACCATATATTTT